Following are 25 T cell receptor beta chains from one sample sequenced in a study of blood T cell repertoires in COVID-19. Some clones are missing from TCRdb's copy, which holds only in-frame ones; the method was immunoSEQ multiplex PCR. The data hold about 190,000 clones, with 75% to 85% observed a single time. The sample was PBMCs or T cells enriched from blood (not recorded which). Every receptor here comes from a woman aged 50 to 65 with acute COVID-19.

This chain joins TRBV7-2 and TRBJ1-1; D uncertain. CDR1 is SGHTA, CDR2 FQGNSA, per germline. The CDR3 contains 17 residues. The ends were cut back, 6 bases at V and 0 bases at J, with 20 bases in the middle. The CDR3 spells CASRSPGSIVMNTEAFF. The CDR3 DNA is TGTGCCAGCAGGTCGCCGGGTTCCATTGTAATGAACACTGAAGCTTTCTTT.

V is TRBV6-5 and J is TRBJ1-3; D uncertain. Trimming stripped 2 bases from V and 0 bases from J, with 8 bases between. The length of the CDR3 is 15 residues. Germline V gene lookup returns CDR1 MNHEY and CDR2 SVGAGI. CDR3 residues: CASSYDGGSGNTIYF. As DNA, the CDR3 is TGTGCCAGCAGTTACGACGGAGGCTCTGGAAACACCATATATTTT.

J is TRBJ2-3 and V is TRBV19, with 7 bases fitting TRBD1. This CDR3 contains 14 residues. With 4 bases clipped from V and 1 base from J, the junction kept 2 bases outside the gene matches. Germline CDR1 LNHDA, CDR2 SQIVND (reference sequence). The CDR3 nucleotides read TGTGCCAGTAGTAACAGGGGTGGCACAGATACGCAGTATTTT. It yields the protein CASSNRGGTDTQYF.

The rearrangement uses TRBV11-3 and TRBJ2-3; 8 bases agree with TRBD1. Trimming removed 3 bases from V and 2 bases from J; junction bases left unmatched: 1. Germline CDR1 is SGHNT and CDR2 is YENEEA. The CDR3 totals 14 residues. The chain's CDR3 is CASSLDRDTDTQYF. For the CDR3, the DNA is TGTGCCAGCAGCTTGGACAGGGACACAGATACGCAGTATTTT.

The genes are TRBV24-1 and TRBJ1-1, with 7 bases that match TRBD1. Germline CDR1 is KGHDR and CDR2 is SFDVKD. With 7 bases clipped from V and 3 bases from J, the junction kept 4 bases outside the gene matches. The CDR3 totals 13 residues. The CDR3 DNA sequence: TGTGCCACCAGCCTTGACAGGGACACTGAAGCTTTCTTT. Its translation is CATSLDRDTEAFF.

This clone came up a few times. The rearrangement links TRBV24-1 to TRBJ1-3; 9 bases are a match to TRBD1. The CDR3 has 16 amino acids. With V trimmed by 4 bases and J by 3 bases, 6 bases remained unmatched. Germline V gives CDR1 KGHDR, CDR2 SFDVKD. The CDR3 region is CATSDSGQGFGNTIYF. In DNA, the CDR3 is TGTGCCACCAGTGACTCGGGACAGGGCTTTGGAAACACCATATATTTT.

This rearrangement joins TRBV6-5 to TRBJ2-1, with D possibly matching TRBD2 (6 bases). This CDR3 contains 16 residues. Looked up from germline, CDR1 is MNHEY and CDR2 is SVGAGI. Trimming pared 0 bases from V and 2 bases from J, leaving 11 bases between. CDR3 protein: CASSYSGRGTYNEQFF. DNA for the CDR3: TGTGCCAGCAGTTACTCGGGTCGGGGGACCTACAATGAGCAGTTCTTC.

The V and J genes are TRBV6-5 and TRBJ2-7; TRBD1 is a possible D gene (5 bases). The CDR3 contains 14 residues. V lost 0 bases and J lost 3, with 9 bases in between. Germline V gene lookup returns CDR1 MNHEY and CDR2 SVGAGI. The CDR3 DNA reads TGTGCCAGCAGTTACTCCAGGGTGGGCTACGAGCAGTACGTC. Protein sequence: CASSYSRVGYEQYV.

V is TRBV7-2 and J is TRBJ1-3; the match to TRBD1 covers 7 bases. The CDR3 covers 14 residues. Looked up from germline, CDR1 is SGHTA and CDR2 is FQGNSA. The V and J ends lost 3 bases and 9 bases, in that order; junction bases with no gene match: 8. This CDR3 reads CASSLGQGVGTIYF. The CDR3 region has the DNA TGTGCCAGCAGCTTGGGGCAGGGGGTAGGCACCATATATTTT.

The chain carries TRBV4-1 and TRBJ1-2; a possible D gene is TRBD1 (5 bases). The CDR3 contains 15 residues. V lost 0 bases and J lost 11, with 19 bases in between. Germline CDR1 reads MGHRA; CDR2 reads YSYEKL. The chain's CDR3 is CASSQDTQGVFGYTF. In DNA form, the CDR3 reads TGCGCCAGCAGCCAAGATACACAAGGGGTATTCGGGTACACCTTC.

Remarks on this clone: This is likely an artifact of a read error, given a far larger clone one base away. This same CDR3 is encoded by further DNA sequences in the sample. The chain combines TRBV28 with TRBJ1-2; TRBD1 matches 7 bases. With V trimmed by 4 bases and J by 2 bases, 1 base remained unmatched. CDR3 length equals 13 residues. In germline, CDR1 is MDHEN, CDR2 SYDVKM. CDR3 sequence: CASSSGQNYGYTF. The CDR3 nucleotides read TGTGCCAGCAGTTCGGGACAGAACTATGGCTACACCTTC.

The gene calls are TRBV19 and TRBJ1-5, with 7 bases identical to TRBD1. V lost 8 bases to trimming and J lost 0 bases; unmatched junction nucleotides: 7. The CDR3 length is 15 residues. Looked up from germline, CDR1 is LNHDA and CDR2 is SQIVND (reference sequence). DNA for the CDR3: TGTGCCAGTCATAACAGGGGACATAGCAATCAGCCCCAGCATTTT. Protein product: CASHNRGHSNQPQHF.

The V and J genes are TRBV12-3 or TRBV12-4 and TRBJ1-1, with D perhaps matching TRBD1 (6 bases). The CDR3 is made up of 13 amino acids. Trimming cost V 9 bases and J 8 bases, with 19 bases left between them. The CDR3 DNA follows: TGTGCCAGTTCTGGACAGCGGTACTCCGAAGCTTTCTTT. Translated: CASSGQRYSEAFF.

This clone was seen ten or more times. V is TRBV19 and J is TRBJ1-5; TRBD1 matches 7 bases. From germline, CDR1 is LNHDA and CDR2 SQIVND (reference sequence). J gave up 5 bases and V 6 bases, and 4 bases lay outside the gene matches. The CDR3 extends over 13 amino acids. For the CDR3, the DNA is TGTGCCAGTAGGACAGGGAAGGATCAGCCCCAGCATTTT. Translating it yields CASRTGKDQPQHF.

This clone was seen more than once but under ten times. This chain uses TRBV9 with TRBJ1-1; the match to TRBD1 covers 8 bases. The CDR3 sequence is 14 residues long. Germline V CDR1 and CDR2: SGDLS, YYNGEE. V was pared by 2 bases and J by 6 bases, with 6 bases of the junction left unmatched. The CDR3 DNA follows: TGTGCCAGCAGCGTGGCAGGGGGCTGGTCTGAAGCTTTCTTT. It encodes CASSVAGGWSEAFF.

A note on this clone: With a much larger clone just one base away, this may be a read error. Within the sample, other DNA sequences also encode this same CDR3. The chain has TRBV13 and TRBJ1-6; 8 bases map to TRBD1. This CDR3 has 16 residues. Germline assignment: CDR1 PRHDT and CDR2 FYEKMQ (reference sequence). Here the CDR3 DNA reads TGTGCTAGCAGCTTCGACACAGGGGGAGCAAATTCACCCCTCCACTTT. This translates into CASSFDTGGANSPLHF.

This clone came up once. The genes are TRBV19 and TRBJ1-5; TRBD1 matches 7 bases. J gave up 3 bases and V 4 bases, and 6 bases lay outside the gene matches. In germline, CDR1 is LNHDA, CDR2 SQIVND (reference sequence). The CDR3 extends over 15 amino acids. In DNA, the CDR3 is TGTGCCAGTAGTACCGGGACAGCCCCCAATCAGCCCCAGCATTTT. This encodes CASSTGTAPNQPQHF. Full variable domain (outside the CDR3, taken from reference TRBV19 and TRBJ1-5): DGGITQSPKYLFRKEGQNVTLSCEQNLNHDAMYWYRQDPGQGLRLIYYSQIVNDFQKGDIAEGYSVSREKKESFPLTVTSAQKNPTAFYLCASSTGTAPNQPQHFGDGTRLSIL.

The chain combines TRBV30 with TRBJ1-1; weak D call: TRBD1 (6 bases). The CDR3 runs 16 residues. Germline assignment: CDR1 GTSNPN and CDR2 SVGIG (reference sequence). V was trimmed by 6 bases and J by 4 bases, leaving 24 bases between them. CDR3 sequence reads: CACYNGGARRGTEAFF. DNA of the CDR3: TGTGCCTGCTACAACGGGGGGGCCCGTCGGGGCACTGAAGCTTTCTTT.

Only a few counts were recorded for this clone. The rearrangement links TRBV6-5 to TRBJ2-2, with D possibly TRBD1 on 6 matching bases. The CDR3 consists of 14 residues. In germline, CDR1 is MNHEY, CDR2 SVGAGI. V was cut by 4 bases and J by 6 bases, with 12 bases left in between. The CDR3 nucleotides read TGTGCCAGCAGTTCGGGACAAGGAGCCGGGGAGCTGTTTTTT. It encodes CASSSGQGAGELFF.

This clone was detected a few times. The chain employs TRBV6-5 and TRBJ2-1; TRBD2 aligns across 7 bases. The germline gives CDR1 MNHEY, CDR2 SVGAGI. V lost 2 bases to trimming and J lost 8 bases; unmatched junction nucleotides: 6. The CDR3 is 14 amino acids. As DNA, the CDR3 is TGTGCCAGCAGTTACGGGGGGGTTACCTATGAGCAGTTCTTC. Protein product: CASSYGGVTYEQFF.

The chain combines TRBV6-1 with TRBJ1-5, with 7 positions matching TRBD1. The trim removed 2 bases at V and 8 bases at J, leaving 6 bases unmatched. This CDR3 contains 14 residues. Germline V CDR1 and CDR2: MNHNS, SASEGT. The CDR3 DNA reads TGTGCCAGCAGTGAATTTCAAACAGGGGAGCCCCAGCATTTT. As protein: CASSEFQTGEPQHF.

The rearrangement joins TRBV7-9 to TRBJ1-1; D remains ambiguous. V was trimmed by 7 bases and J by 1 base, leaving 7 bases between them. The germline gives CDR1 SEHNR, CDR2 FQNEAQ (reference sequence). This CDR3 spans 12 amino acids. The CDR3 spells CASNLRNTEAFF. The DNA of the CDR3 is TGTGCCAGCAACCTCAGGAACACTGAAGCTTTCTTT.

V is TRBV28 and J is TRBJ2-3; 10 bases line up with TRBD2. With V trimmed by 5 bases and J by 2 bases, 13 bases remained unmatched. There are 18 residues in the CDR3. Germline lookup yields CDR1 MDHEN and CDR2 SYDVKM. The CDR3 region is CASSSPFLLAGDTDTQYF. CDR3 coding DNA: TGTGCCAGCAGTAGCCCCTTCCTGCTAGCGGGGGACACAGATACGCAGTATTTT.

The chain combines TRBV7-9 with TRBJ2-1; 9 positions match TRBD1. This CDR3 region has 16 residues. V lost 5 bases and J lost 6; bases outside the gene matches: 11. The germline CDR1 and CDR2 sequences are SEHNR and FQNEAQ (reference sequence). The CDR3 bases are TGTGCCAGCAGCCTCGCGAAGGAGGACAGGGGCAATGAGCAGTTCTTC. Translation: CASSLAKEDRGNEQFF.

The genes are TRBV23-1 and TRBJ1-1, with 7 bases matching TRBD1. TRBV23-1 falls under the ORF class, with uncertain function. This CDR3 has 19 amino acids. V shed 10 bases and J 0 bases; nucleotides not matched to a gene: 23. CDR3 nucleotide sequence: TGCGCCACCGCCTGGGGCTTTAAACCGGGACAGACTTTGAACACTGAAGCTTTCTTT. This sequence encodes CATAWGFKPGQTLNTEAFF.